This TCR beta chain was profiled in a study of vaccination and CD4 T cells after COVID-19 (dated by TCRdb to about 2022). Regarding the research as a whole: Convalescent patients had a positive SARS-CoV-2 result on nasal swab PCR, and of these patients, about ten had mild disease and one had severe disease. Control cultures received a CEFX viral epitope pool as the positive control, an HIV-1 Nef peptide pool as the negative control, or no peptide. Six males and four females were included in the convalescent cohort, with two Hispanic individuals, seven Caucasians, two Asians and one multiracial person represented. Participants received two doses of either the Pfizer-BioNTech BNT162b2 vaccine (n=8) or the Moderna mRNA-1273 vaccine (n=2). Post-COVID blood samples were collected from convalescent patients a median of around 100 days after diagnosis, with a range of about 35 to 170 days. Post-vaccine blood samples were collected a median of 72 days after the second vaccine dose, ranging from roughly 13 to 250 days. In around 9 COVID-19 convalescent patients and a few infection-naive healthy vaccine recipients, researchers compared the spike-specific CD4+ TCR repertoire from before mRNA vaccination with the repertoire from after. Overlapping spike peptide pools from SARS-CoV-2 and from the common cold coronaviruses HCoV-NL63, HCoV-OC43 and HCoV-229E were used as culture stimuli.

This clonotype was observed once. Its antigen is unknown. There are no base qualities to consult, and no much larger clone falls within one base. A lone read offers only weak evidence. According to the germline V gene, CDR1 reads SGHTA and CDR2 reads FQGNSA. The V and J ends are trimmed by 8 bases and 0 bases, leaving 14 bases between them. From the cysteine through the phenylalanine, the CDR3 covers 16 amino acids. Just CDR3 DNA is preserved here, 48 bases in frame from base 1. Overall study outcomes, separate from this receptor: Only a relatively small number of convalescent patients were included in the study, and early timepoints following natural infection were not analyzed. Of the vaccine-specific clones found in convalescent patients, nearly all (304 of 307) were mono-reactive for SARS-CoV-2 spike instead of being cross-reactive with common cold coronaviruses. An increase in the median number of SARS-CoV-2-reactive clonotypes from roughly 20 after infection to 38 after vaccination was observed, but the change was not found to be significant. In convalescent patients, a median about 86% of post-vaccine SARS-CoV-2-reactive clones were detected only after vaccination, suggesting vaccine-specific priming.

Libraries were made using PCR. TCR sequencing of DNA from cultured CD4+ T cells used the Oncomine TCR Beta short-read assay at the Johns Hopkins FTIC core. Genomic DNA was extracted from the cultured CD4+ T cells with the QIAamp micro DNA kit. The Oncomine TCR Beta libraries from cultured CD4+ T cells were pooled using unique dual indexes and then sequenced on an Illumina iSeq 100. From the authors' description of their analysis: Non-productive sequences were filtered out, and CDR3s that did not start with C, did not end with F or W, or were shorter than 7 amino acids were discarded. The MANAFEST web application was used to identify antigen-specific clonotypes by comparing peptide-stimulated wells against reference wells and other culture wells. An FDR below 0.05, an odds ratio above 5, and a productive frequency above 0.1% in at least two of three replicate wells were required for clones to be considered positive. A clonotype counted as cross-reactive if it showed significant expansion both in the SARS-CoV-2 spike wells and in at least one common cold coronavirus spike condition. Similarity between CDR3 sequences was evaluated in R version 3.6.1 using Levenshtein distances (stringdist) and unrooted phylogenetic trees (ape). TCRdb reprocessing: public reads trimmed at Q25 with fastp, clones called with MiXCR, in-frame beta chains kept. Identical CDR3 protein sequences are pooled into one entry, listed with their most common genes and DNA. TCRdb, rather than the study authors, made the V and J calls. This sample has 9,500 to 15,000 distinct CDR3 sequences in its table, and around half of those were observed once. Roughly 30% of the sample goes to the ten largest clones.

The treatment or condition label, as the study defines it: approximately nine-day PBMC culture with coronavirus spike peptide pools or control peptides (ViraFEST assay). The ViraFEST assay was used in the study, in which antigen-specific T cells were expanded with peptide pools and expanded clonotypes were subsequently identified by TCR sequencing. The convalescent patients' positive SARS-CoV-2 PCR tests fell between March and December 2020, which was before the Alpha, Beta and Delta variants emerged in the United States. PBMCs were cultured at approximately 2 million per well in IMDM supplemented with approximately 4.7% human AB serum and about 10 IU/ml IL-2, with approximately 11 ug/ml peptide pools added. On days 3 and 7, half of the culture medium was replaced with fresh IL-2-containing medium. After about nine days of culture, CD4+ T cells were isolated by negative selection with the EasySep CD4+ T cell isolation kit. PBMCs were separated from whole blood using Ficoll-Paque Plus gradient centrifugation and then either used fresh or cryopreserved at -140C. Triplicate wells were generally used for each culture condition.

The chain is encoded by TRBV7-2 joined to TRBJ2-6, and possibly TRBD1, on 6 matching bases. Material: CD4+ T cells from blood, cultured in vitro. The receptor comes from a human donor who had recovered from COVID-19. In nucleotides, the sequence is TGTGCCAGCGGCCCTTACAGGGTCTCTGGGGCCAACGTCCTGACTTTC. It translates to CASGPYRVSGANVLTF.